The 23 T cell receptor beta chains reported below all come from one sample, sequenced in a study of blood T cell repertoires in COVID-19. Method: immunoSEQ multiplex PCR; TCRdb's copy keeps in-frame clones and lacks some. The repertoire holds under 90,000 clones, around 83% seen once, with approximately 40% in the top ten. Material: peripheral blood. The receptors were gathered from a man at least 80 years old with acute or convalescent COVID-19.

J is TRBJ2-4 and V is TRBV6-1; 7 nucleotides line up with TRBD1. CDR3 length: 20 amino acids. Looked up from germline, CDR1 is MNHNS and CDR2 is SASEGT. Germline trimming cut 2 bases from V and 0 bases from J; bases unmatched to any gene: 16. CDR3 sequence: CASSERGQDTDSLAKNIQYF. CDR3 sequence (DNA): TGTGCCAGCAGTGAAAGGGGGCAGGACACGGATAGTCTAGCCAAAAACATTCAGTACTTC.

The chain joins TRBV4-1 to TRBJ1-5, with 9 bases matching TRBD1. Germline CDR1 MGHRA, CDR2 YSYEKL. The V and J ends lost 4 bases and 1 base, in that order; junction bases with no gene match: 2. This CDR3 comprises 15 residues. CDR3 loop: CASSRGTGSNQPQHF. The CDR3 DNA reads TGCGCCAGCAGCCGCGGGACAGGGAGCAATCAGCCCCAGCATTTT.

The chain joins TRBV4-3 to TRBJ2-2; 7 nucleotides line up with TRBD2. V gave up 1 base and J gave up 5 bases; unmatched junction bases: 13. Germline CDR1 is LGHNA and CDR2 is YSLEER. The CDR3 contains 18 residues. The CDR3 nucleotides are TGCGCCAGCAGCCAAGGATTCGCGGGAGCGGGTAGTACCGGGGAGCTGTTTTTT. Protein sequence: CASSQGFAGAGSTGELFF.

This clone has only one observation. This chain's CDR3 is CATSRGGTGAYEQYF. DNA for the CDR3: TGTGCCACCAGCAGAGGTGGGACAGGGGCCTACGAGCAGTACTTC. V usage is TRBV15 and J usage is TRBJ2-7; 10 positions match TRBD1. J was trimmed by 2 bases and V by 1 base; bases with no gene match: 2. CDR3 length: 15 residues. CDR1 is LNHNV, CDR2 YYDKDF, per germline (reference sequence).

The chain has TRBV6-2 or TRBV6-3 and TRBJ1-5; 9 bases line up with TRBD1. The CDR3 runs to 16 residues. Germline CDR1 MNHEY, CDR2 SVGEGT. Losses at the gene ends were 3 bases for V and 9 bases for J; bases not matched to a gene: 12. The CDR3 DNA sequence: TGTGCCAGCAGTTATTCCGACAGGGGGGGGGACCGGCCCCAGCATTTT. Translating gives CASSYSDRGGDRPQHF.

The DNA for the CDR3 is TGTGCCAGCAGTGTCGTCGGACTAGCGGGGGCGAACACCGGGGAGCTGTTTTTT. Amino acids: CASSVVGLAGANTGELFF. The chain has TRBV2 and TRBJ2-2; 13 bases line up with TRBD2. From germline, CDR1 is SNHLY and CDR2 FYNNEI. The CDR3 has 18 amino acids. J gave up 0 bases and V 4 bases, and 5 bases lay outside the gene matches.

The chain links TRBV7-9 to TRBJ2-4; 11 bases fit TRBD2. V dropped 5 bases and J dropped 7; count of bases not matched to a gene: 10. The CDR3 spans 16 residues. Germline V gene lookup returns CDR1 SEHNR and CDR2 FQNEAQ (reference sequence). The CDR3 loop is CASSPVPGLAENIQYF. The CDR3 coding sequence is TGTGCCAGCAGCCCCGTACCGGGACTAGCGGAGAACATTCAGTACTTC.

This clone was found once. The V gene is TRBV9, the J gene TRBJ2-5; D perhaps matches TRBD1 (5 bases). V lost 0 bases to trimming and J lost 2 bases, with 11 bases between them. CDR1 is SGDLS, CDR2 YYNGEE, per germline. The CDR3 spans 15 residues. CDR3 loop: CASSVAPGHQETQYF. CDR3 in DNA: TGTGCCAGCAGCGTAGCCCCAGGACATCAAGAGACCCAGTACTTC.

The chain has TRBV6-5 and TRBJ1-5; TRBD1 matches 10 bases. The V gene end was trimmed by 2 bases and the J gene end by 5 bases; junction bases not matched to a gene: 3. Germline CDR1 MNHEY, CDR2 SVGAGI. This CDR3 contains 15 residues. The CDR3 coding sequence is TGTGCCAGCAGTTACGATGGGACAGGGGATCAGCCCCAGCATTTT. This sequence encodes CASSYDGTGDQPQHF.

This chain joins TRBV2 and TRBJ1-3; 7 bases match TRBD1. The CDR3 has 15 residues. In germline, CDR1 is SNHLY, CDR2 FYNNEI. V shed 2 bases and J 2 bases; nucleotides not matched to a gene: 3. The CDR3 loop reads CASSEQGGAGNTIYF. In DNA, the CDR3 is TGTGCCAGCAGTGAACAGGGGGGAGCTGGAAACACCATATATTTT. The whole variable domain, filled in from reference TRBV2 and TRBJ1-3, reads EPEVTQTPSHQVTQMGQEVILRCVPISNHLYFYWYRQILGQKVEFLVSFYNNEISEKSEIFDDQFSVERPDGSNFTLKIRSTKLEDSAMYFCASSEQGGAGNTIYFGEGSWLTVV.

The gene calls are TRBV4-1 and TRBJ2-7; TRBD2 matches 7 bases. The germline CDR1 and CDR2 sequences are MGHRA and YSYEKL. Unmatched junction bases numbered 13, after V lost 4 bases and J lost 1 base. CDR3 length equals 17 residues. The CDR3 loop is CASSPLGVAGRSYEQYF. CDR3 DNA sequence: TGCGCCAGCAGCCCCCTGGGGGTAGCGGGCAGGTCCTACGAGCAGTACTTC.

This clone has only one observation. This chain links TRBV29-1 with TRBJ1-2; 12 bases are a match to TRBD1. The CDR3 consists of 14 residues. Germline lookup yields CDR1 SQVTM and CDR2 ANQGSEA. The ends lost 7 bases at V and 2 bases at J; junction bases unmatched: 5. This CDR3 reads CSDIGTGGNYGYTF. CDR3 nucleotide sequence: TGCAGCGACATCGGGACAGGGGGCAACTATGGCTACACCTTC.

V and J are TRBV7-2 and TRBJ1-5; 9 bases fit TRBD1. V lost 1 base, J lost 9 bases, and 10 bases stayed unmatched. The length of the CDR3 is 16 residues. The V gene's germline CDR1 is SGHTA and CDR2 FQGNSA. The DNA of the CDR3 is TGTGCCAGCAGCTTAGTCCCCGGGGACAGGGTTTTGCCCCAGCATTTT. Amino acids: CASSLVPGDRVLPQHF. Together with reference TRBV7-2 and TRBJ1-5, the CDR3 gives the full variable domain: GAGVSQSPSNKVTEKGKDVELRCDPISGHTALYWYRQSLGQGLEFLIYFQGNSAPDKSGLPSDRFSAERTGGSVSTLTIQRTQQEDSAVYLCASSLVPGDRVLPQHFGDGTRLSIL.

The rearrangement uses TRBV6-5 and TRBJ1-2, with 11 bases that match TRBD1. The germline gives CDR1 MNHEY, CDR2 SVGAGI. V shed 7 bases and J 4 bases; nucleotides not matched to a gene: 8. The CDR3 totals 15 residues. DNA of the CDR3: TGTGCCAGCACCCCGGACAGGGGGCAAATCTATGGCTACACCTTC. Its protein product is CASTPDRGQIYGYTF.

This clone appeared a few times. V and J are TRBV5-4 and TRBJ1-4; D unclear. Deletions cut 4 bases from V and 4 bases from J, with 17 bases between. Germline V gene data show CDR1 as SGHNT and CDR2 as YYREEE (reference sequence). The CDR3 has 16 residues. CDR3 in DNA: TGTGCCAGCAGCCCCGAGAGGACGGGAAATAATGAAAAACTGTTTTTT. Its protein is CASSPERTGNNEKLFF.

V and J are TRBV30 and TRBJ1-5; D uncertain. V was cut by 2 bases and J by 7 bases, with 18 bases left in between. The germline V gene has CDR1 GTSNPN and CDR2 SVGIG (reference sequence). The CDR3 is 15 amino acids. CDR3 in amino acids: CAWSLEFAGGQPQHF. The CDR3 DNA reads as TGTGCCTGGAGTCTGGAATTTGCGGGCGGACAGCCCCAGCATTTT.

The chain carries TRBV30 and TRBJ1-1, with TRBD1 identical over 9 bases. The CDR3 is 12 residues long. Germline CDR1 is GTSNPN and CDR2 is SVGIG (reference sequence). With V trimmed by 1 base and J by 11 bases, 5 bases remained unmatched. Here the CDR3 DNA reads TGTGCCTGGAGTGCAGGGACAGGGATGGCTTTCTTT. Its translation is CAWSAGTGMAFF.

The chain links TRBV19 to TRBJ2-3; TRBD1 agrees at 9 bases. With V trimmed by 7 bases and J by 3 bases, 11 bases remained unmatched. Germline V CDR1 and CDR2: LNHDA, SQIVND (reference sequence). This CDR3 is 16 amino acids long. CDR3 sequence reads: CASTPGTGRRTDTQYF. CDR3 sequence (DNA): TGTGCCAGTACCCCAGGGACAGGGAGGAGGACAGATACGCAGTATTTT.

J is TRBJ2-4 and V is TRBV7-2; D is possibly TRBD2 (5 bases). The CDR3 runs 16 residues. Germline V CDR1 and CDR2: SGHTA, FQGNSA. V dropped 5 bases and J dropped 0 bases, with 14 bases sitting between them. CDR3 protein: CASSPESGLAKNIQYF. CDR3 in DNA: TGTGCCAGCAGCCCAGAGTCGGGGTTAGCCAAAAACATTCAGTACTTC.

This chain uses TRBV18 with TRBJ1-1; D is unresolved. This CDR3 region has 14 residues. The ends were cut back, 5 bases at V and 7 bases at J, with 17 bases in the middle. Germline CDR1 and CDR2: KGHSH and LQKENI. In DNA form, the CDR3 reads TGTGCCAGCTCAAGACAAGCAGAGAACGATGAAGCTTTCTTT. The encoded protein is CASSRQAENDEAFF.

CDR3 bases: TGTGCCAGACCCACAGGGAAGGACACTGAAGCTTTCTTT. Protein sequence: CARPTGKDTEAFF. The chain uses TRBV21-1 and TRBJ1-1; TRBD1, the D gene given by the table, was not confirmed from the DNA. TRBV21-1 is shown as a pseudogene. The CDR3 loop spans 13 amino acids.

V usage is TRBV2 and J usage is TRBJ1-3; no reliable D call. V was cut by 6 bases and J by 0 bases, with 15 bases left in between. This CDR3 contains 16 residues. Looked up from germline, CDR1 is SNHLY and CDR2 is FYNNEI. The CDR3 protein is CASSRQPPNSGNTIYF. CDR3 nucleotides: TGTGCCAGCAGCCGACAACCACCAAACTCTGGAAACACCATATATTTT.

The CDR3 DNA reads TGTGCCAGCAGCTTAGTTCCTAGCGGGGGGGTTTCCACGATCTACGAGCAGTACTTC. Translated, it gives CASSLVPSGGVSTIYEQYF. V usage is TRBV7-2 and J usage is TRBJ2-7, with 12 bases fitting TRBD2. CDR1 and CDR2 from the germline V gene are SGHTA and FQGNSA. With V trimmed by 1 base and J by 3 bases, 13 bases remained unmatched. The CDR3 covers 19 residues.